This entry is about one TCR beta chain. This sample includes further DNA sequences coding for the same CDR3. This sample is part of a study of OX40 agonist ivuxolimab in advanced cancers. At the level of the study: Treatment of patients was with ivuxolimab, an agonistic anti-OX40 (CD134) antibody.

This CDR3 spans 11 amino acids. Germline lookup yields CDR1 SNHLY and CDR2 FYNNEI. The V gene lost 5 bases and the J gene lost 1 base, with 0 bases spanning the gap. Sequencing used immunoSEQ multiplex PCR; TCRdb keeps in-frame clones, though not all of them. The table has tens of thousands of clones, roughly 82% seen once; the top ten hold about 11%. Sequencing used CD4+ or CD8+ T cells sorted from blood, obtained in a trial of the OX40 agonist ivuxolimab. The clonotype was recovered from an adult with an advanced solid tumor such as melanoma, head and neck, liver or kidney cancer. The V and J genes are TRBV2 and TRBJ2-1; no clear D. The CDR3 protein is CASSSYNEQFF. The CDR3 DNA reads as TGTGCCAGCAGTTCCTACAATGAGCAGTTCTTC.